These T cell receptor beta chains were read from a single sample in a study of blood T cell repertoires in COVID-19. The protocol was immunoSEQ multiplex PCR, while the TCRdb copy is restricted to in-frame clones and leaves out a portion. The repertoire holds 250,000 to 300,000 clones, around 90% seen once, with approximately 10% in the top ten. The sequencing sample was made of peripheral blood. The source is a woman between 65 and 79 years old with COVID-19, enrolled during active disease. The CDR3 runs from the conserved cysteine through the conserved F or W. The D gene is left open where the match is weak. Size is stated for part of the rows, as once, few or many counts, or as a class when the clone is expanded.

D: NA; V: TRBV6-2/TRBV6-3; size: NA; J: TRBJ2-7; CDR3: CASSYSTSSTHEQYF; DNA: TGTGCCAGCAGTTACTCGACGTCTAGCACACACGAGCAGTACTTC
D: NA; V: TRBV2; size: NA; J: TRBJ1-1; CDR3: CASSGREIGTEAFF; DNA: TGTGCCAGCAGTGGTAGGGAGATCGGGACTGAAGCTTTCTTT
D: TRBD2; V: TRBV5-1; size: NA; J: TRBJ2-1; CDR3: CASREGLAGRNEQFF; DNA: TGCGCCAGCAGGGAAGGACTAGCGGGCCGCAATGAGCAGTTCTTC
D: TRBD2; V: TRBV15; size: NA; J: TRBJ2-5; CDR3: CATSRGQLAGVETQYF; DNA: TGTGCCACCAGCAGAGGACAACTAGCGGGAGTGGAGACCCAGTACTTC
D: NA; V: TRBV24-1; size: NA; J: TRBJ2-2; CDR3: CATSDLGFSGSNTGELFF; DNA: TGTGCCACCAGTGATTTGGGATTTAGCGGTTCGAACACCGGGGAGCTGTTTTTT
D: NA; V: TRBV3-1/TRBV3-2; size: once; J: TRBJ1-2; CDR3: CASSQGRPINYGYTF; DNA: TGTGCCAGCAGCCAGGGCAGGCCAATTAACTATGGCTACACCTTC
D: NA; V: TRBV7-9; size: NA; J: TRBJ1-5; CDR3: CASSPGTNQPQHF; DNA: TGTGCCAGCAGCCCAGGGACAAATCAGCCCCAGCATTTT
D: TRBD2; V: TRBV15; size: NA; J: TRBJ2-1; CDR3: CATSPRAGVTYNEQFF; DNA: TGTGCCACCAGCCCTAGAGCGGGAGTTACCTACAATGAGCAGTTCTTC
D: TRBD2; V: TRBV7-3; size: NA; J: TRBJ2-2; CDR3: CASSLIASGIGGELFF; DNA: TGTGCCAGCAGCTTAATTGCTAGCGGGATAGGCGGGGAGCTGTTTTTT
D: TRBD2; V: TRBV9; size: NA; J: TRBJ2-7; CDR3: CASSAGLAGYEQYF; DNA: TGTGCCAGCAGCGCCGGACTAGCGGGATACGAGCAGTACTTC
D: NA; V: TRBV19; size: NA; J: TRBJ2-1; CDR3: CASSIVGQQFF; DNA: TGTGCCAGTAGTATAGTTGGGCAGCAGTTCTTC
D: NA; V: TRBV4-1; size: NA; J: TRBJ1-1; CDR3: CASSQDRGGGPAFF; DNA: TGCGCCAGCAGCCAAGATCGTGGTGGAGGACCCGCTTTCTTT
D: TRBD1; V: TRBV7-9; size: NA; J: TRBJ2-3; CDR3: CASSFLWDRFTDTQYF; DNA: TGTGCCAGCAGCTTCCTCTGGGACAGATTCACAGATACGCAGTATTTT
D: TRBD2; V: TRBV10-3; size: NA; J: TRBJ2-7; CDR3: CAIKGLDVGYGYEQYF; DNA: TGTGCCATCAAAGGACTAGATGTAGGCTACGGCTACGAGCAGTACTTC
D: NA; V: TRBV4-1; size: NA; J: TRBJ1-1; CDR3: CASSQEGLNQVDEAFF; DNA: TGCGCCAGCAGCCAAGAAGGTTTAAATCAGGTTGACGAAGCTTTCTTT
D: TRBD2; V: TRBV10-3; size: NA; J: TRBJ2-7; CDR3: CAIKHGTSGRGMEQYF; DNA: TGTGCCATCAAGCATGGGACTAGCGGGAGAGGAATGGAGCAGTACTTC
D: TRBD1; V: TRBV5-4; size: NA; J: TRBJ1-4; CDR3: CASSSPGQGLTNEKLFF; DNA: TGTGCCAGCAGCAGCCCGGGACAGGGGTTGACTAATGAAAAACTGTTTTTT
D: NA; V: TRBV30; size: NA; J: TRBJ1-6; CDR3: CAWLGQYNSPLHF; DNA: TGTGCCTGGTTGGGGCAGTATAATTCACCCCTCCACTTT
D: TRBD1; V: TRBV30; size: NA; J: TRBJ1-2; CDR3: CAWRGQGMGGYTF; DNA: TGTGCCTGGAGGGGACAGGGGATGGGGGGCTACACCTTC
D: NA; V: TRBV28; size: few; J: TRBJ1-1; CDR3: CASTTGSNTEAFF; DNA: TGTGCCAGCACGACAGGTTCGAACACTGAAGCTTTCTTT
D: NA; V: TRBV6-5; size: NA; J: TRBJ1-4; CDR3: CASSYRSPRGEKLFF; DNA: TGTGCCAGCAGTTACAGGTCCCCAAGGGGTGAAAAACTGTTTTTT
D: TRBD1; V: TRBV28; size: NA; J: TRBJ1-4; CDR3: CASSLTGGNEKLFF; DNA: TGTGCCAGCAGCCTGACAGGGGGTAATGAAAAACTGTTTTTT
D: TRBD2; V: TRBV15; size: NA; J: TRBJ2-3; CDR3: CATGKLAGGADTQYF; DNA: TGTGCCACCGGGAAATTAGCGGGAGGCGCAGATACGCAGTATTTT
D: TRBD2; V: TRBV14; size: few; J: TRBJ2-2; CDR3: CASSQGGRYGELFF; DNA: TGTGCCAGCAGCCAAGGCGGGAGGTACGGGGAGCTGTTTTTT
D: NA; V: TRBV4-3; size: NA; J: TRBJ1-3; CDR3: CASSQVSGNTIYF; DNA: TGCGCCAGCAGCCAAGTATCCGGAAACACCATATATTTT
D: TRBD1; V: TRBV4-3; size: NA; J: TRBJ2-5; CDR3: CASSQDRGQRETQYF; DNA: TGCGCCAGCAGCCAAGACAGGGGGCAGAGGGAGACCCAGTACTTC
D: TRBD2; V: TRBV18; size: NA; J: TRBJ2-3; CDR3: CASSPWGGPTDTQYF; DNA: TGTGCCAGCTCACCATGGGGAGGGCCAACAGATACGCAGTATTTT
D: TRBD1; V: TRBV19; size: NA; J: TRBJ1-2; CDR3: CASIGLTGYGYTF; DNA: TGTGCCAGTATTGGCCTGACAGGGTATGGCTACACCTTC
D: NA; V: TRBV7-9; size: NA; J: TRBJ2-6; CDR3: CASSHTRSGANVLTF; DNA: TGTGCCAGCAGCCACACGCGGTCTGGGGCCAACGTCCTGACTTTC
D: NA; V: TRBV18; size: NA; J: TRBJ2-7; CDR3: CASSPSRTGEQYF; DNA: TGTGCCAGCTCACCATCCCGGACTGGTGAGCAGTACTTC
D: TRBD1; V: TRBV6-6; size: NA; J: TRBJ1-4; CDR3: CASWVTGVGDEKLFF; DNA: TGTGCCAGCTGGGTAACAGGGGTCGGGGATGAAAAACTGTTTTTT
D: NA; V: TRBV6-5; size: NA; J: TRBJ1-2; CDR3: CASTGLLGYTF; DNA: TGTGCCAGCACGGGACTCTTGGGCTACACCTTC
D: TRBD1; V: TRBV23-1; size: NA; J: TRBJ1-2; CDR3: CASSQTGTGEYGYTF; DNA: TGCGCCAGCAGTCAAACCGGGACAGGGGAATATGGCTACACCTTC
D: NA; V: TRBV12-3/TRBV12-4; size: NA; J: TRBJ2-1; CDR3: CASSQTPKRFF; DNA: TGTGCCAGCAGCCAGACACCAAAACGGTTCTTC
D: TRBD2; V: TRBV9; size: NA; J: TRBJ2-5; CDR3: CASSESGRSYETQYF; DNA: TGTGCCAGCAGCGAGAGCGGGAGGTCTTACGAGACCCAGTACTTC
D: TRBD1; V: TRBV3-1/TRBV3-2; size: NA; J: TRBJ1-2; CDR3: CASTNRGFYTF; DNA: TGTGCCAGCACAAACAGGGGCTTCTACACCTTC
D: NA; V: TRBV30; size: once; J: TRBJ2-6; CDR3: CAWSVGGAGANVLTF; DNA: TGTGCCTGGAGTGTAGGGGGTGCTGGGGCCAACGTCCTGACTTTC
D: NA; V: TRBV10-3; size: once; J: TRBJ1-2; CDR3: CAISESGQGGYGYTF; DNA: TGTGCCATCAGTGAGTCGGGGCAGGGCGGCTATGGCTACACCTTC
D: NA; V: TRBV29-1; size: NA; J: TRBJ2-7; CDR3: CSVDMGRGGKYEQYF; DNA: TGCAGCGTTGATATGGGCAGGGGAGGGAAATACGAGCAGTACTTC
D: NA; V: TRBV28; size: NA; J: TRBJ1-5; CDR3: CASNLGYQPQHF; DNA: TGTGCCAGCAACCTAGGTTATCAGCCCCAGCATTTT
D: TRBD1; V: TRBV12-3/TRBV12-4; size: once; J: TRBJ1-6; CDR3: CASSSTGSPLHF; DNA: TGTGCCAGCAGTTCGACAGGGTCACCCCTCCACTTT